These T cell receptor beta chains were read from a single sample in a study of T cells in Graves' hyperthyroidism and ophthalmopathy. TCRdb redid the calling of the multiplex PCR reads with MiXCR, one entry per CDR3 protein. The sample records more than 500,000 distinct CDR3 sequences, 46% being singletons. Sequencing used peripheral blood or thyroid tissue (not recorded which). The receptors originated from an adult woman with Graves' disease, either hyperthyroidism or ophthalmopathy (not recorded which). The CDR3 runs from the conserved cysteine through the conserved F or W. D genes are given only for firm matches. Some rows mark clone size as missing; the rest say once, few, many or name a class of expanded clone.

J: TRBJ1-2; V: TRBV24-1; D: TRBD1; length: 15; size: .; DNA: TGTGCCACCAGTGATCCCGCTGACAGGGGCTATGGCTACACCTTC; CDR3: CATSDPADRGYGYTF
J: TRBJ2-7; V: TRBV6-2/TRBV6-3; D: .; length: 16; size: .; DNA: TGTGCCAGCAGTGCCCGCCCGTGGAAATCACCCTACGAGCAGTACTTC; CDR3: CASSARPWKSPYEQYF
J: TRBJ1-1; V: TRBV28; D: .; length: 8; size: .; DNA: TGTGCCACCTATCCGGCTTTCTTT; CDR3: CATYPAFF
J: TRBJ1-4; V: TRBV7-9; D: .; length: 16; size: .; DNA: TGTGCCAGCAGCTCCACTAGCGGGAGTGCTAATGAAAAACTGTTTTTT; CDR3: CASSSTSGSANEKLFF
J: TRBJ1-2; V: TRBV20-1; D: TRBD1; length: 16; size: many; DNA: TGCAGTGCTAGAGATGTAGGGCAGGGGGTTAACTATGGCTACACCTTC; CDR3: CSARDVGQGVNYGYTF
J: TRBJ2-1; V: TRBV5-1; D: TRBD2; length: 17; size: once; DNA: TGCGCCAGCAGCTTGGCGAGGCGGGAGCCCGTCCACAATGAGCAGTTCTTC; CDR3: CASSLARREPVHNEQFF
J: TRBJ2-2; V: TRBV24-1; D: .; length: 14; size: .; DNA: TGTGCCAGCTCACCACCGGAAGACACCGGGGAGCTGTTTTTT; CDR3: CASSPPEDTGELFF
J: TRBJ1-1; V: TRBV15; D: .; length: 14; size: once; DNA: TGTGCCACCGTACCGGGTGCCCTGAACACTGAAGCTTTCTTT; CDR3: CATVPGALNTEAFF
J: TRBJ1-1; V: TRBV15; D: .; length: 15; size: few; DNA: TGTGCCACCAGCAGAGTGGCCGGACCGAACACTGAAGCTTTCTTT; CDR3: CATSRVAGPNTEAFF
J: TRBJ1-3; V: TRBV20-1; D: TRBD1; length: 14; size: once; DNA: TGCAGTGCCGAGGACAGGGCCTCTGGAAACACCATATATTTT; CDR3: CSAEDRASGNTIYF
J: TRBJ2-6; V: TRBV7-9; D: .; length: 13; size: .; DNA: TGTGCCAGCAGCGAGACTGGGTCCAACGTCCTGACTTTC; CDR3: CASSETGSNVLTF
J: TRBJ2-2; V: TRBV5-1; D: .; length: 15; size: many; DNA: TGCGCCAGCAGCCTCGGGCCTTTAAACACCGGGGAGCTGTTTTTT; CDR3: CASSLGPLNTGELFF
J: TRBJ2-7; V: TRBV20-1; D: TRBD2; length: 13; size: few; DNA: TGCAGTGCTCTAGCGGGAGGCCGGAGGGAGCAGTACTTC; CDR3: CSALAGGRREQYF
J: TRBJ2-6; V: TRBV5-1; D: .; length: 17; size: .; DNA: TGCGCCAGCAGCCGCGCGGGACGCTTCTCTGGGGCCAACGTCCTGACTTTC; CDR3: CASSRAGRFSGANVLTF
J: TRBJ1-3; V: TRBV7-2; D: .; length: 13; size: .; DNA: TGTGCCAGCAGCCTAACAGCTATCAACACCATATATTTT; CDR3: CASSLTAINTIYF
J: TRBJ2-5; V: TRBV10-3; D: TRBD2; length: 14; size: .; DNA: TGTGCCATCTTTGAGGGAGGGATGATGGAGACCCAGTACTTC; CDR3: CAIFEGGMMETQYF
J: TRBJ1-4; V: TRBV28; D: TRBD1; length: 14; size: .; DNA: TGTGCCAGCAGTTTCCCCGGGACAGGGGCCGAACTGTTTTTT; CDR3: CASSFPGTGAELFF
J: TRBJ2-7; V: TRBV11-2; D: TRBD1; length: 14; size: .; DNA: TGTGCCAGCAGCGACCCAGGGGGCCGGGACATGCAGTACTTC; CDR3: CASSDPGGRDMQYF
J: TRBJ2-2; V: TRBV12-3/TRBV12-4; D: TRBD2; length: 16; size: few; DNA: TGTGCCAGCAGCCCCGGGACTAGCTTGGACACCGGGGAGCTGTTTTTT; CDR3: CASSPGTSLDTGELFF
J: TRBJ2-2; V: TRBV10-3; D: TRBD2; length: 19; size: .; DNA: TGTGCCATCAGTGGATCTAGCGGGTGGAGCGGGCCTCACACCGGGGAGCTGTTTTTT; CDR3: CAISGSSGWSGPHTGELFF
J: TRBJ1-1; V: TRBV19; D: .; length: 13; size: .; DNA: TGTGCCAGTAGTGCTGGGGGGCTGACTGAAGTTTTCTTT; CDR3: CASSAGGLTEVFF
J: TRBJ2-7; V: TRBV2; D: .; length: 15; size: many; DNA: TGTGCCAGCAGTGAGGGCTGGGGAGGCTCCTACGAGCAGTACTTC; CDR3: CASSEGWGGSYEQYF
J: TRBJ2-7; V: TRBV5-6; D: .; length: 14; size: many; DNA: TGTGCCAGCCAGCTTCAGTCGACCTCCTACGAGCAGTACTTC; CDR3: CASQLQSTSYEQYF
J: TRBJ2-7; V: TRBV25-1; D: .; length: 11; size: many; DNA: TGTGCCAGCAGTGATTTCAGCGAGCAGTACTTC; CDR3: CASSDFSEQYF
J: TRBJ2-2; V: TRBV7-8; D: .; length: 14; size: .; DNA: TGTGCCAGCAGCTCCCTAGCGCGGTCCGGGGAGCTGTTTTTT; CDR3: CASSSLARSGELFF
J: TRBJ2-7; V: TRBV20-1; D: .; length: 12; size: many; DNA: TGCAGTGCTAGGGAAGGGGGCTACGAGCAGTACTTC; CDR3: CSAREGGYEQYF
J: TRBJ1-2; V: TRBV4-1; D: TRBD1; length: 13; size: .; DNA: TGCGCCAGCAGCCTGACAGGGGCCCATGGCTACACCTTC; CDR3: CASSLTGAHGYTF
J: TRBJ1-1; V: TRBV29-1; D: .; length: 14; size: .; DNA: TGCAGCGTTGAGACCGCGGAGGCGAACACTGAAGCTTTCTTT; CDR3: CSVETAEANTEAFF
J: TRBJ2-2; V: TRBV20-1; D: .; length: 13; size: once; DNA: TGCAGTGCTAGAGATCAGGAGAGGGGGGAGCTGTTTTTT; CDR3: CSARDQERGELFF
J: TRBJ1-2; V: TRBV3-1; D: .; length: 12; size: many; DNA: TGTGCCAGCACACAGACTGGCTATGGCTACACCTTC; CDR3: CASTQTGYGYTF
J: TRBJ2-5; V: TRBV25-1; D: TRBD2; length: 12; size: .; DNA: TGTGCCACCCGGGGGGGGCCAGAGACCCAGTACTTC; CDR3: CATRGGPETQYF
J: TRBJ2-2; V: TRBV2; D: TRBD2; length: 17; size: .; DNA: TGTGCCAGCAGCTCACTAGCGGGAGGGCAAGGGGCCGGGGAGCTGTTTTTT; CDR3: CASSSLAGGQGAGELFF
J: TRBJ1-5; V: TRBV20-1; D: TRBD1; length: 14; size: .; DNA: TGCAGTGCTCCTTCGCGGAGGGGGCATCAGCCCCAGCATTTT; CDR3: CSAPSRRGHQPQHF
J: TRBJ2-7; V: TRBV29-1; D: .; length: 12; size: .; DNA: TGCAGCGTTGGTATCGAATCCTACGAGCAGTACTTC; CDR3: CSVGIESYEQYF
J: TRBJ2-2; V: TRBV6-1; D: TRBD2; length: 11; size: few; DNA: TGTGCCAGCGGGACTAGCGGGGAGCTGTTTTTT; CDR3: CASGTSGELFF
J: TRBJ1-5; V: TRBV19; D: .; length: 16; size: .; DNA: TGTGCCAGTAGGGCCAACGGGCTACTTATCAATCAGCCCCAGCATTTT; CDR3: CASRANGLLINQPQHF
J: TRBJ2-7; V: TRBV7-2; D: .; length: 17; size: .; DNA: TGTGCCAGCAGCTCACCCCCGGGTAGCGGTCCCTCCTACGAGCAGTACTTC; CDR3: CASSSPPGSGPSYEQYF
J: TRBJ1-5; V: TRBV7-2; D: TRBD1; length: 15; size: once; DNA: TGTGCTAGACCCGGGGCAGGGGGCTTAGGTCAGCCCCAGCATTTT; CDR3: CARPGAGGLGQPQHF
J: TRBJ2-5; V: TRBV11-2; D: TRBD2; length: 17; size: many; DNA: TGTGCCAGCAGCTTAGATCGAGGTAGCGGGAGTCTGGAGACCCAGTACTTC; CDR3: CASSLDRGSGSLETQYF
J: TRBJ1-5; V: TRBV28; D: .; length: 12; size: few; DNA: TGTGCCAGCAGTTTACGAGTAGGGCCCCAGCATTTT; CDR3: CASSLRVGPQHF
J: TRBJ1-5; V: TRBV7-6; D: .; length: 13; size: .; DNA: TGTGCCAGCAGCCGCGTGGCGGATCAGCCCCAGCATTTT; CDR3: CASSRVADQPQHF
J: TRBJ1-6; V: TRBV10-3; D: TRBD1; length: 15; size: .; DNA: TGTGCCATCAGTGACAGGGGGCTACGGAATTCACCCCTCCACTTT; CDR3: CAISDRGLRNSPLHF